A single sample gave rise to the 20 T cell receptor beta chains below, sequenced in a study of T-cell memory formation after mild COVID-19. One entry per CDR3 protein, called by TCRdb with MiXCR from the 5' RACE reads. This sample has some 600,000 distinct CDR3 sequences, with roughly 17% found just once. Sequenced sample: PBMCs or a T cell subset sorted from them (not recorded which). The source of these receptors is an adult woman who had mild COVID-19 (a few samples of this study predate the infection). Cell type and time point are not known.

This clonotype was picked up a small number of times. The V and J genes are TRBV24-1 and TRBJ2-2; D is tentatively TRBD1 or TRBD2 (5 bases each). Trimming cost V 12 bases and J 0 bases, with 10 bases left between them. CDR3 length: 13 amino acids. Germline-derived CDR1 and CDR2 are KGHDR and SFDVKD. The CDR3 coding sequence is TGTGCCGTGGGACCGACGAACACCGGGGAGCTGTTTTTT. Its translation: CAVGPTNTGELFF.

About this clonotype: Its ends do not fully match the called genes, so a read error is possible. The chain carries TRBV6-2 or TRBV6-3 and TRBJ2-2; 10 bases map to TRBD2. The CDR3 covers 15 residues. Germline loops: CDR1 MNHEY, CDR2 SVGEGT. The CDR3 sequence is CACSPSGGEPGELFF. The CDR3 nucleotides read TGTGCCTGCAGTCCAAGCGGGGGGGAACCCGGGGAGCTGTTTTTT.

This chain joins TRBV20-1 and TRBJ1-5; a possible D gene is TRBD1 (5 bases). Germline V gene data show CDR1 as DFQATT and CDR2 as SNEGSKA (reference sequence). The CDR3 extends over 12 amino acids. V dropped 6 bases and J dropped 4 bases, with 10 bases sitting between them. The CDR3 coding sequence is TGCAGTGCGTCGACAGCTAATCAGCCCCAGCATTTT. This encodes CSASTANQPQHF.

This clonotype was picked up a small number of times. The CDR3 nucleotides read TGTGCCAGCAGCTTAGGAGATGGGGGTAGGGACGAGCAGTACTTC. It yields the protein CASSLGDGGRDEQYF. This chain links TRBV11-2 with TRBJ2-7; D possibly uses TRBD1 or TRBD2 (5 bases each). The CDR3 covers 15 residues. Germline V gives CDR1 SGHAT, CDR2 FQNNGV. V lost 1 base to trimming and J lost 5 bases, with 15 bases between them. The entire variable domain, with the rest obtained from reference TRBV11-2 and TRBJ2-7, is as follows: EAGVAQSPRYKIIEKRQSVAFWCNPISGHATLYWYQQILGQGPKLLIQFQNNGVVDDSQLPKDRFSAERLKGVDSTLKIQPAKLEDSAVYLCASSLGDGGRDEQYFGPGTRLTVT.

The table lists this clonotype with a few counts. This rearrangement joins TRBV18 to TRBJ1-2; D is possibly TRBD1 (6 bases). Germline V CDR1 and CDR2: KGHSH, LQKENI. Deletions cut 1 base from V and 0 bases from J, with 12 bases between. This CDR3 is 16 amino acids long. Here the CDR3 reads CASSPRGQITNYGYTF. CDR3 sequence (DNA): TGTGCCAGCTCACCACGCGGACAGATTACTAACTATGGCTACACCTTC.

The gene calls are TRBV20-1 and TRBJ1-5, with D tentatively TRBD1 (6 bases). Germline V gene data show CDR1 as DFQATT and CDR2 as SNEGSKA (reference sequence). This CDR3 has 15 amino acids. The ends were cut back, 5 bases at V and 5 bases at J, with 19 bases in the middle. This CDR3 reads CSAFTGTLTDQPQHF. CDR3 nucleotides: TGCAGTGCTTTTACCGGGACATTAACAGATCAGCCCCAGCATTTT.

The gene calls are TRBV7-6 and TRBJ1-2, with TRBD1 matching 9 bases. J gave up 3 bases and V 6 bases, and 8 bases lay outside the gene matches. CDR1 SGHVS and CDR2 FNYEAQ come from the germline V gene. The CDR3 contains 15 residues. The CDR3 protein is CASSSLRDRDYGYTF. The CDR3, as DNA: TGTGCCAGCAGTTCCCTCCGGGACAGGGACTATGGCTACACCTTC.

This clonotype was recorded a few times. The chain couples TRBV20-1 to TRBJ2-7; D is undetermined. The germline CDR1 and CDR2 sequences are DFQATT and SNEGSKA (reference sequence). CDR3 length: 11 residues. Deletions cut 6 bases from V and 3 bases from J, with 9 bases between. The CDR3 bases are TGCAGTGCAGTCGCGCTCTACGAGCAGTACTTC. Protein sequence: CSAVALYEQYF.

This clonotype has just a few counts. The CDR3: CANSQGARTGELFF. CDR3 bases: TGTGCCAACTCACAGGGGGCTCGTACCGGGGAGCTGTTTTTT. The chain employs TRBV12-3 or TRBV12-4 and TRBJ2-2; 9 bases are shared with TRBD1. This CDR3 contains 14 residues. The V gene end was trimmed by 10 bases and the J gene end by 5 bases; junction bases not matched to a gene: 8.

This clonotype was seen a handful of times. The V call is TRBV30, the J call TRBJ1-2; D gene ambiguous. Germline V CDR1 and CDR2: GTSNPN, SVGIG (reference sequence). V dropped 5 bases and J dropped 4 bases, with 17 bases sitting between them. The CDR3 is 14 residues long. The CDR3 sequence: CAWSSKRAAYGYTF. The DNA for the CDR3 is TGTGCCTGGTCTAGTAAGCGGGCGGCCTATGGCTACACCTTC. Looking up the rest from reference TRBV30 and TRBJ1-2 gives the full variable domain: SQTIHQWPATLVQPVGSPLSLECTVEGTSNPNLYWYRQAAGRGLQLLFYSVGIGQISSEVPQNLSASRPQDRQFILSSKKLLLSDSGFYLCAWSSKRAAYGYTFGSGTRLTVV.

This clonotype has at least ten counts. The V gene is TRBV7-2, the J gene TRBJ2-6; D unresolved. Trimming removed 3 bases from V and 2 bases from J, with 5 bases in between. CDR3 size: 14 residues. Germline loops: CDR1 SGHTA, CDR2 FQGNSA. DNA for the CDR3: TGTGCCAGCAGCTTGTCGCCTGGGGCCAACGTCCTGACTTTC. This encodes CASSLSPGANVLTF.

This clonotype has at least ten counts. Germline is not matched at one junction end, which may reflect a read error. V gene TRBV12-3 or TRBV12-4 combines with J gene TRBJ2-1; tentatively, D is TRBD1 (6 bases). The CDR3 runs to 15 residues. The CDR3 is CASSLDRSSYNEQFF. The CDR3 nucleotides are TGTGCCAGCAGCTTAGACAGGAGCTCCTACAATGAGCAGTTCTTC.

The DNA of the CDR3 is TGCAGTGCTGGGGGACAGGGAATAGGCTACGAGCAGTACTTC. It codes for CSAGGQGIGYEQYF. The chain carries TRBV20-1 and TRBJ2-7; 9 nucleotides line up with TRBD1. The V segment lost 5 bases and the J segment 3 bases; nucleotides outside the gene matches: 8. The CDR3 runs to 14 residues. Germline V gene lookup returns CDR1 DFQATT and CDR2 SNEGSKA (reference sequence).

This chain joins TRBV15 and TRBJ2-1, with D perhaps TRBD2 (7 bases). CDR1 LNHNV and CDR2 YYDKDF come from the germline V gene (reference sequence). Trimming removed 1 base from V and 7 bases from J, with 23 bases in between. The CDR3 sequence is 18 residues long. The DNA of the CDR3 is TGTGCCACCAGCAGAGTCGGGACTGGCGGGGGCCCCGGGAATGAGCAGTTCTTC. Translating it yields CATSRVGTGGGPGNEQFF.

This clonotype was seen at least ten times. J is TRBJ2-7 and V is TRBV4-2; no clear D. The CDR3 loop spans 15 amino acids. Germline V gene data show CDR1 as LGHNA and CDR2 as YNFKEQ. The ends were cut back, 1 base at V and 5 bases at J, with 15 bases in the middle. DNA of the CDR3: TGTGCCAGCAGCCAAGTGAAACCAGGACCGGACGAGCAGTACTTC. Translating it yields CASSQVKPGPDEQYF.

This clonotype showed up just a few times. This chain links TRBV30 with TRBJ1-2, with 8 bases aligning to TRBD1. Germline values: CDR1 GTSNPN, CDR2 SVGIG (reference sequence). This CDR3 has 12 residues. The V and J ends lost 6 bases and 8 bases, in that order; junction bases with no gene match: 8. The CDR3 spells CACTQGGMGYTF. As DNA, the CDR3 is TGTGCCTGTACACAGGGGGGCATGGGCTACACCTTC.

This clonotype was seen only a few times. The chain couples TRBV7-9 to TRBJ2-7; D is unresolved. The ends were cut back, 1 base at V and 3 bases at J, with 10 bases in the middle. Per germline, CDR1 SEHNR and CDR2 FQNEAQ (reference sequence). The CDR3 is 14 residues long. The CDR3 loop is CASSLGSSLYEQYF. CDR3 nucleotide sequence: TGTGCCAGCAGCTTAGGCAGTTCTCTCTACGAGCAGTACTTC.

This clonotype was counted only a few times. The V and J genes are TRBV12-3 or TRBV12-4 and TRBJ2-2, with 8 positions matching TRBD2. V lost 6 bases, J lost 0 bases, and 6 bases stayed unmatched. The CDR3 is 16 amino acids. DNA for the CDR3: TGTGCCAGCAGGCCCCCGGGACTAGCGAACACCGGGGAGCTGTTTTTT. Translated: CASRPPGLANTGELFF.

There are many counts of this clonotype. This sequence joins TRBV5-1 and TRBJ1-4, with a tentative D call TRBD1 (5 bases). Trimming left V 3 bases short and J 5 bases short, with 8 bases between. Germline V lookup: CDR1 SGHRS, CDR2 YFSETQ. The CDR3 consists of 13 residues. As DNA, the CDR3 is TGCGCCAGCAGCTCGGGACCAAATGAAAAACTGTTTTTT. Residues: CASSSGPNEKLFF.

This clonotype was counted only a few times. The CDR3 protein is CASSLRLAGGYTQYF. DNA for the CDR3: TGTGCCAGCAGTTTACGACTAGCGGGGGGTTATACGCAGTATTTT. This chain connects TRBV12-3 or TRBV12-4 to TRBJ2-3; 13 bases are a match to TRBD2. Unmatched junction bases numbered 3, after V lost 2 bases and J lost 7 bases. There are 15 residues in the CDR3.